This T cell receptor (beta chain) is drawn from a study of shared clonotypes between healthy human individuals. Study-wide background: Participating donors consisted of two women and a few men aged 18 to 49. Findings and limits, study-wide: Collection of samples was limited to blood; tissue repertoires likely differ.

In the case of this clone: Its target is not known.

TCRdb keeps only in-frame clones here, not all; method: immunoSEQ multiplex PCR. The table has 450,000 to 700,000 clones, 95% to 96% seen once. With 3 bases clipped from V and 0 bases from J, the junction kept 15 bases outside the gene matches. The CDR3 length is 20 residues. CDR1 is MGHRA and CDR2 is YSYEKL in the germline V gene. Cells designated naive CD8 were CD45RO-negative and were positively selected for CCR7, with terminally differentiated effector memory CD45RA+ cells excluded. The clonotype originates from a woman aged 30 to 39 in good health. Sequenced material: naive CD8+ T cells sorted from blood. The rearrangement links TRBV4-1 to TRBJ1-4; TRBD1 matches at 8 bases. The CDR3 spells CASSQIQGVPASATNEKLFF. The DNA of the CDR3 is TGCGCCAGCAGCCAGATACAGGGGGTTCCCGCTTCTGCAACTAATGAAAAACTGTTTTTT.